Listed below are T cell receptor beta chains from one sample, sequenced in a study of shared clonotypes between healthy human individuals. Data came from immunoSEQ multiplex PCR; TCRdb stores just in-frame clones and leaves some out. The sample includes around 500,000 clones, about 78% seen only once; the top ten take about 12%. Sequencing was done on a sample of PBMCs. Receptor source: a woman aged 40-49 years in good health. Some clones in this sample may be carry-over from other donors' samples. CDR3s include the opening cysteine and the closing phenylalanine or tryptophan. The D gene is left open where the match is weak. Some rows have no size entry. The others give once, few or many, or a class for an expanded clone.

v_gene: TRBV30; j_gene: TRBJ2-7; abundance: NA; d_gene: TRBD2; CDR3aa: CAWSVGSGRIYEQYF; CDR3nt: TGTGCCTGGAGTGTAGGTAGCGGGAGGATCTACGAGCAGTACTTC
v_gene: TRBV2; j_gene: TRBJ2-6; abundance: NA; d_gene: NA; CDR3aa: CASRQSSGANVLTF; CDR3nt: TGTGCCAGCAGGCAGAGCTCTGGGGCCAACGTCCTGACTTTC
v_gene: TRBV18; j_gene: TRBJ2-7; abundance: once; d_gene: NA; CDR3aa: CASSPASERGTYEQYF; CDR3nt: TGTGCCAGCTCACCGGCCTCAGAACGTGGTACCTACGAGCAGTACTTC
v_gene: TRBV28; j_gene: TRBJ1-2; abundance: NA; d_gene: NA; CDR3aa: CASSLVTGPGYTF; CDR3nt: TGTGCCAGCAGTTTGGTAACAGGGCCTGGCTACACCTTC
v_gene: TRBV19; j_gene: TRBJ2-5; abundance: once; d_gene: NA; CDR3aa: CASSIDAGSMETQYF; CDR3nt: TGTGCCAGTAGTATAGACGCAGGGAGCATGGAGACCCAGTACTTC
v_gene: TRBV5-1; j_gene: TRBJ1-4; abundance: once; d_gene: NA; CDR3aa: CASSLRPGQKLFF; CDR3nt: TGCGCCAGCAGCTTGCGCCCGGGACAAAAACTGTTTTTT
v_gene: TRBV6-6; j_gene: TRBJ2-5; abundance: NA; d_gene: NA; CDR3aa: CASQSLAAETQYF; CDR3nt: TGTGCCAGCCAGAGTCTGGCGGCCGAGACCCAGTACTTC
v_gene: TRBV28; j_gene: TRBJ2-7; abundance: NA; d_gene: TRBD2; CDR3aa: CASRSGSQSYEQYF; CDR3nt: TGTGCCAGCAGGAGCGGGAGTCAATCCTACGAGCAGTACTTC
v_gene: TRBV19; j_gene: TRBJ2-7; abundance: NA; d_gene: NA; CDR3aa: CASSEGGHEQYF; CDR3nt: TGTGCCAGTAGTGAGGGGGGCCACGAGCAGTACTTC
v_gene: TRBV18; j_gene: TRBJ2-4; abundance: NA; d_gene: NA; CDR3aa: CASSPGLSGAKNIQYF; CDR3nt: TGTGCCAGCTCACCAGGTCTTTCAGGGGCCAAAAACATTCAGTACTTC
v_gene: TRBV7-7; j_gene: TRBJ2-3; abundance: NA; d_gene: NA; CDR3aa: CASSPARGRAGTDTQYF; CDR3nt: TGTGCCAGCAGCCCCGCACGGGGCAGGGCCGGCACAGATACGCAGTATTTT
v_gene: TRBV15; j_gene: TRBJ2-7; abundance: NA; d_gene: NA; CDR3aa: CATSRGTTLTYEQYF; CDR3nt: TGTGCCACCAGCAGAGGAACAACTCTTACCTACGAGCAGTACTTC
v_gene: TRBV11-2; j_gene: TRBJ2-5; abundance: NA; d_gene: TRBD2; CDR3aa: CASSFGLAGLGNQETQYF; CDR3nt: TGTGCCAGCAGCTTCGGACTAGCGGGACTGGGGAACCAAGAGACCCAGTACTTC
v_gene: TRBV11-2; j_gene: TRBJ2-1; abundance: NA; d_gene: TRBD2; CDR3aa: CASSSRGASGSYNEQFF; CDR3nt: TGTGCCAGCAGCTCGCGGGGGGCTAGCGGGAGCTACAATGAGCAGTTCTTC
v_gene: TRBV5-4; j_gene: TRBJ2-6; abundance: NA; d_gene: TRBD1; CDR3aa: CASSQSGGRASGANVLTF; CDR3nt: TGTGCCAGCAGCCAATCAGGGGGCAGGGCCTCTGGGGCCAACGTCCTGACTTTC
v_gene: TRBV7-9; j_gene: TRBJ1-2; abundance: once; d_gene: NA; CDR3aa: CASTRVIYGYTF; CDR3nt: TGTGCCAGCACTAGGGTAATCTATGGCTACACCTTC
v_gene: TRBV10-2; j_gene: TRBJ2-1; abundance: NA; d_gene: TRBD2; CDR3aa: CASSERAGGLNEQFF; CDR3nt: TGCGCCAGCAGTGAGAGGGCGGGAGGGCTGAATGAGCAGTTCTTC
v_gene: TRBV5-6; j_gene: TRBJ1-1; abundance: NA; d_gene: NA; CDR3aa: CASSGTVNTEAFF; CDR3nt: TGTGCCAGCAGCGGCACAGTGAACACTGAAGCTTTCTTT
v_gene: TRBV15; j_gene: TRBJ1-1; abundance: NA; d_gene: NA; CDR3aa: CATSIRRENTEAFF; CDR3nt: TGTGCCACCAGCATACGACGGGAGAACACTGAAGCTTTCTTT
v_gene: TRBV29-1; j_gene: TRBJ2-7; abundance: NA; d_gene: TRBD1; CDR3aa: CSVEGDRGSYEQYF; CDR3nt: TGCAGCGTTGAAGGAGACAGGGGTTCCTACGAGCAGTACTTC
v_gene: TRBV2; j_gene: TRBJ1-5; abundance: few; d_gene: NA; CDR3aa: CASSESAGRGQPQHF; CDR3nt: TGTGCCAGCAGTGAATCGGCAGGGAGGGGTCAGCCCCAGCATTTT
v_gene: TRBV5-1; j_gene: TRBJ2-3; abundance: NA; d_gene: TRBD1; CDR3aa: CASAGTAATDTQYF; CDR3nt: TGCGCCAGCGCCGGGACAGCAGCCACAGATACGCAGTATTTT
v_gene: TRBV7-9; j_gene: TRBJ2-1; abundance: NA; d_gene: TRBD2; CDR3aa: CASSPRRLAGAGGEQFF; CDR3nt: TGTGCCAGCAGCCCCCGGAGGCTAGCGGGAGCCGGGGGTGAGCAGTTCTTC
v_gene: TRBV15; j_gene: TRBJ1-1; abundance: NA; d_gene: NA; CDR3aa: CATSRDMAGAPEAFF; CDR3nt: TGTGCCACCAGCAGAGATATGGCAGGGGCCCCTGAAGCTTTCTTT
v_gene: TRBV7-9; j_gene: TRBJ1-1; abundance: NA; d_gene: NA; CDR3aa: CASSWIDGVEAFF; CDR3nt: TGTGCCAGCAGCTGGATCGATGGGGTGGAAGCTTTCTTT
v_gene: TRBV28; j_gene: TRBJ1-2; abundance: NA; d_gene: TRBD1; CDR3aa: CASSLMDRGAVGYTF; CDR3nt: TGTGCCAGCAGTTTAATGGACAGGGGAGCCGTTGGCTACACCTTC
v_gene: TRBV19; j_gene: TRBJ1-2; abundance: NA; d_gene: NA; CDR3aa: CASSLSVGISNYGYTF; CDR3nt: TGTGCCAGTAGTTTATCTGTCGGGATCTCTAACTATGGCTACACCTTC
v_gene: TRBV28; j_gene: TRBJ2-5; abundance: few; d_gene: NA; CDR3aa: CASSLRGRETQYF; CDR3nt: TGTGCCAGCAGTTTAAGGGGGAGGGAGACCCAGTACTTC
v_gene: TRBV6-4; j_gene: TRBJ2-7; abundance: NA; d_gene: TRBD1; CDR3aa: CASSDIPGTGRGEQYF; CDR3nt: TGTGCCAGCAGTGATATCCCCGGGACAGGTAGGGGAGAGCAGTACTTC
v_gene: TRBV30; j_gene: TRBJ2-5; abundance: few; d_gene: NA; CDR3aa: CAWSLGGGRKETQYF; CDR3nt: TGTGCCTGGAGTCTAGGGGGTGGCAGAAAAGAGACCCAGTACTTC
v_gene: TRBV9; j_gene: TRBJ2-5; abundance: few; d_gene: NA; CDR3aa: CASSVAPGETQYF; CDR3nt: TGTGCCAGCAGCGTAGCCCCGGGAGAGACCCAGTACTTC
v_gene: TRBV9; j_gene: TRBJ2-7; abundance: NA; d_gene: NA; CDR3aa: CASSVGQATYEQYF; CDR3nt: TGTGCCAGCAGCGTAGGACAGGCCACCTACGAGCAGTACTTC
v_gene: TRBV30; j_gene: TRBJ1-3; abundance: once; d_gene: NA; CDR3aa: CAWKGSGNTIYF; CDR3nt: TGTGCCTGGAAGGGCTCTGGAAACACCATATATTTT
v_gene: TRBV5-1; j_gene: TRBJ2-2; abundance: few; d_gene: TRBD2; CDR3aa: CASSLLRERDTGELFF; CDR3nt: TGCGCCAGCAGCTTATTGCGGGAGAGAGACACCGGGGAGCTGTTTTTT
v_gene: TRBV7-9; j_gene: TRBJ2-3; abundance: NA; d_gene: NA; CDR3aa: CATSEWTASDTQYF; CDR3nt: TGTGCCACCTCGGAGTGGACAGCCTCAGATACGCAGTATTTT
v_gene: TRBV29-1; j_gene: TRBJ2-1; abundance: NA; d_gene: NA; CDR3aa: CSVEDLGGLGNEQFF; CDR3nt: TGCAGCGTTGAAGATCTTGGGGGATTAGGAAATGAGCAGTTCTTC
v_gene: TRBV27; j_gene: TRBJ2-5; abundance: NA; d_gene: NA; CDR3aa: CASSWDSEGMTQYF; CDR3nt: TGTGCCAGCAGCTGGGACTCCGAAGGGATGACCCAGTACTTC
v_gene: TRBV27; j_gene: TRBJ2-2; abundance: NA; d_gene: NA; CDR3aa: CASSFRVPGELFF; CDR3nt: TGTGCCAGCAGTTTCAGGGTCCCCGGGGAGCTGTTTTTT
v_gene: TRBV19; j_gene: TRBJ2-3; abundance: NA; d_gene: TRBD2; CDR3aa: CASSMLLAASTDTQYF; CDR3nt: TGTGCCAGTAGTATGCTTCTAGCGGCAAGCACAGATACGCAGTATTTT
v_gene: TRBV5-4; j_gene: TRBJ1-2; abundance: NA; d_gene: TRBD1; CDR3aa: CASSNRQGAYGYTF; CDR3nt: TGTGCCAGCAGCAATCGACAGGGGGCGTACGGCTACACCTTC
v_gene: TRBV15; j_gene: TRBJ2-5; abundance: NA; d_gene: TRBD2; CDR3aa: CATSREPSGEETQYF; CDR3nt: TGTGCCACCAGCAGAGAGCCTAGCGGGGAAGAGACCCAGTACTTC
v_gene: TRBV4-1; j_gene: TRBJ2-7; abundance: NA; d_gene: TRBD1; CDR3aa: CASSQGTGATNYEQYF; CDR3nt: TGCGCCAGCAGCCAGGGGACAGGGGCGACCAACTACGAGCAGTACTTC